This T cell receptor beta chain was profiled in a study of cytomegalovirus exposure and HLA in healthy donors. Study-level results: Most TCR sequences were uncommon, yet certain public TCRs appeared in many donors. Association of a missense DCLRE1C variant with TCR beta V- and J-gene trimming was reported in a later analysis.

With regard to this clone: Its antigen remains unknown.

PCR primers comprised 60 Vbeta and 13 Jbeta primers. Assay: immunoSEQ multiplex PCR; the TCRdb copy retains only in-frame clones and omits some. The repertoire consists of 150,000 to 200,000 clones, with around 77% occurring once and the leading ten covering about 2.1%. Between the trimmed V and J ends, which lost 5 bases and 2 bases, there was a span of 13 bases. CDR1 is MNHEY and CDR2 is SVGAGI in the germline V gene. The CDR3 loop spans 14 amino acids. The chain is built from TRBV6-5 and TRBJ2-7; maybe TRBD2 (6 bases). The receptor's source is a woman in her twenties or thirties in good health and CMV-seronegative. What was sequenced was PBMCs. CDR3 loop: CASSTPGLTYEQYF. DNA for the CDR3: TGTGCCAGCAGTACACCGGGACTGACCTACGAGCAGTACTTC.